This TCR beta chain was captured in a study of blood T cells in healthy people across ages. This clonotype was seen ten or more times. Its target is unknown. Study-level findings and limits: Estimates drawn from one million T cells were deemed to understate diversity.

The V segment lost 5 bases and the J segment 3 bases; nucleotides outside the gene matches: 6. Per germline, CDR1 PRHDT and CDR2 FYEKMQ (reference sequence). The CDR3 is made up of 15 amino acids. The second PCR ran roughly 7 to 11 cycles with a sample-barcoded 5' primer and J-beta primers. TCRdb itself ran the 5' RACE reads through MiXCR, one entry per CDR3 protein. The table includes approximately 780,000 distinct CDR3 sequences, around a quarter detected once. These same data were also listed under a study on T cells of mothers and their children. Per that paper: Nine systemically healthy Caucasian donors: three mothers, six children.

Source material: blood. The chain combines TRBV13 with TRBJ2-1; 8 nucleotides match TRBD2. The receptor's source is a boy younger than 18 in good health. The chain's CDR3 is CASSPRGGRYNEQFF. CDR3 DNA: TGTGCCAGCAGCCCCCGGGGGGGCCGCTACAATGAGCAGTTCTTC. Variable domain in full (rest from reference TRBV13 and TRBJ2-1): AAGVIQSPRHLIKEKRETATLKCYPIPRHDTVYWYQQGPGQDPQFLISFYEKMQSDKGSIPDRFSAQQFSDYHSELNMSSLELGDSALYFCASSPRGGRYNEQFFGPGTRLTVL.